This T cell receptor beta chain appears in the sequencing data of a study of blood T cell repertoires in COVID-19. Germline CDR1 and CDR2: SGHVS and FQNEAQ. Trimming took 1 base from V and 4 from J; bases not matched to a gene: 2. CDR3 size: 15 residues. Clones were sequenced by immunoSEQ multiplex PCR, and TCRdb holds only the in-frame ones, with some missing. The repertoire consists of 47,000 or so clones, with about 86% occurring once and the leading ten covering around 24%. The chain carries TRBV7-8 and TRBJ1-5; 9 bases agree with TRBD1. The TCR originated in a woman of 80 years or more with COVID-19, enrolled during active disease. Sequenced: peripheral blood. The CDR3 sequence is CASSLGTGDNQPQHF. The CDR3 DNA reads TGTGCCAGCAGCTTAGGGACAGGGGATAATCAGCCCCAGCATTTT. The full variable domain, completed using reference TRBV7-8 and TRBJ1-5, is GAGVSQSPRYKVAKRGQDVALRCDPISGHVSLFWYQQALGQGPEFLTYFQNEAQLDKSGLPSDRFFAERPEGSVSTLKIQRTQQEDSAVYLCASSLGTGDNQPQHFGDGTRLSIL.